Listed below are T cell receptor beta chains from one sample, sequenced in a study of Graves' ophthalmopathy and Graves' hyperthyroidism. Each CDR3 protein is one row after TCRdb ran MiXCR on the multiplex PCR reads. The sample carries a few hundred thousand distinct CDR3 sequences, about a sixth recorded once. Sample: peripheral blood. The origin of the receptors is a woman in her late teens or twenties with Graves' ophthalmopathy. Both conserved end residues are part of each CDR3. D genes are given only for firm matches. For some rows the clone size is stated as once, few or many, or as a class when expanded; others skip it.

J gene | clone size | D gene | V gene | CDR3 protein | CDR3 DNA
TRBJ1-1 | many | NA | TRBV6-5 | CASSYEVATAFF | TGTGCCAGCAGTTACGAGGTCGCCACGGCTTTCTTT
TRBJ2-5 | many | NA | TRBV7-3 | CASSLQGSQETQYF | TGTGCCAGCAGCTTACAGGGAAGCCAAGAGACCCAGTACTTC
TRBJ2-7 | NA | NA | TRBV29-1 | CSVEGRGYEQYF | TGCAGCGTTGAAGGTAGGGGATACGAGCAGTACTTC
TRBJ1-5 | NA | NA | TRBV3-1 | CASSQSWNQPQHF | TGTGCCAGCAGCCAATCCTGGAACCAGCCCCAGCATTTT
TRBJ1-5 | many | NA | TRBV27 | CASSLGGVLDQPQHF | TGTGCCAGCAGTTTGGGGGGGGTATTAGATCAGCCCCAGCATTTT
TRBJ1-5 | many | NA | TRBV6-4 | CASSRGASNQPQHF | TGTGCCAGCAGTAGGGGGGCTAGCAATCAGCCCCAGCATTTT
TRBJ2-5 | many | TRBD2 | TRBV6-5 | CASNLGGDQTQYF | TGTGCCAGCAATTTGGGGGGGGACCAGACCCAGTACTTC
TRBJ1-2 | many | NA | TRBV6-2/TRBV6-3 | CASSPGTWTGYTF | TGTGCCAGCAGCCCCGGGACGTGGACGGGCTACACCTTC
TRBJ1-1 | NA | NA | TRBV4-3 | CASSQDPFKFPTEAFF | TGCGCCAGCAGCCAAGACCCCTTCAAATTCCCCACTGAAGCTTTCTTT
TRBJ2-7 | many | NA | TRBV25-1 | CASSEGHYEQYF | TGTGCCAGCAGTGAAGGTCACTACGAGCAGTACTTC
TRBJ2-7 | many | NA | TRBV5-1 | CASSLAGATSTYEQYF | TGCGCCAGCAGCTTGGCCGGAGCTACCTCAACCTACGAGCAGTACTTC
TRBJ1-5 | many | NA | TRBV10-3 | CAISQGNQPQHF | TGTGCCATCAGCCAGGGAAACCAGCCCCAGCATTTT
TRBJ2-7 | many | TRBD1 | TRBV6-1 | CASSRDRAIDEQYF | TGTGCCAGCAGCCGGGACAGGGCGATCGACGAGCAGTACTTC
TRBJ2-7 | many | TRBD1 | TRBV7-2 | CASSRMDRRLYEQYF | TGTGCCAGCAGCAGGATGGACAGGAGGCTTTACGAGCAGTACTTC
TRBJ2-2 | many | NA | TRBV6-1 | CASRGFPTGELFF | TGTGCCAGCAGGGGGTTTCCGACCGGGGAGCTGTTTTTT
TRBJ2-7 | NA | NA | TRBV6-2/TRBV6-3 | CASSPADYGYEQYF | TGTGCCAGCAGTCCCGCGGACTATGGCTACGAGCAGTACTTC
TRBJ2-4 | few | TRBD1 | TRBV11-2 | CASATRGGRAKNIQYF | TGTGCCAGCGCTACACGAGGGGGCAGAGCCAAAAACATTCAGTACTTC
TRBJ2-5 | NA | NA | TRBV20-1 | CSAGPPGHFQETQYF | TGCAGTGCTGGGCCGCCGGGACATTTTCAAGAGACCCAGTACTTC
TRBJ2-5 | NA | NA | TRBV28 | CASSFNSRQETQYF | TGTGCCAGCAGTTTTAACAGTCGTCAAGAGACCCAGTACTTC
TRBJ2-7 | many | TRBD2 | TRBV6-2/TRBV6-3 | CASSGSGRRVIYEQYF | TGTGCCAGCTCTGGTAGCGGGAGAAGGGTGATCTACGAGCAGTACTTC
TRBJ2-7 | many | TRBD1 | TRBV14 | CASSLASPGGGYEQYF | TGTGCCAGCAGCCTAGCGAGCCCAGGGGGCGGGTACGAGCAGTACTTC
TRBJ1-1 | NA | NA | TRBV20-1 | CSATPGQDQAFF | TGCAGTGCCACCCCCGGGCAGGATCAAGCTTTCTTT
TRBJ2-7 | few | NA | TRBV14 | CASSQVPGDEQYF | TGTGCCAGCAGCCAAGTCCCAGGGGACGAGCAGTACTTC
TRBJ2-2 | many | TRBD2 | TRBV6-5 | CASSYGTSDRTGELFF | TGTGCCAGCAGTTACGGGACTAGCGATCGCACCGGGGAGCTGTTTTTT
TRBJ2-7 | many | TRBD1 | TRBV18 | CASSPGTGGTDEQYF | TGTGCCAGCTCACCCGGGACAGGGGGAACGGACGAGCAGTACTTC
TRBJ1-3 | many | NA | TRBV30 | CAWSSWGMGGNTIYF | TGTGCCTGGAGCAGCTGGGGAATGGGAGGAAACACCATATATTTT
TRBJ2-7 | many | NA | TRBV2 | CASSVKKQGPTSYEQYF | TGTGCCAGCAGTGTAAAAAAACAGGGCCCCACCTCCTACGAGCAGTACTTC
TRBJ2-5 | many | NA | TRBV12-3/TRBV12-4 | CASNMGGSGSQYF | TGTGCCAGCAATATGGGAGGCTCGGGGTCCCAGTACTTC
TRBJ2-7 | many | TRBD1 | TRBV4-1 | CASSPGTGTWYEQYF | TGCGCCAGCAGCCCCGGGACAGGGACATGGTACGAGCAGTACTTC
TRBJ1-1 | many | TRBD1 | TRBV20-1 | CSAPGQGRRTSEAFF | TGCAGTGCCCCGGGACAGGGCAGGAGAACCTCTGAAGCTTTCTTT
TRBJ2-7 | NA | NA | TRBV30 | CAWSVGGALYEQYF | TGTGCCTGGAGTGTGGGGGGGGCCTTATACGAGCAGTACTTC
TRBJ2-7 | many | TRBD2 | TRBV18 | CASKAGGGASYEQYF | TGTGCCAGTAAAGCCGGGGGGGGCGCGTCCTACGAGCAGTACTTC
TRBJ2-5 | NA | TRBD2 | TRBV6-1 | CASKREGLAETQYF | TGTGCCAGCAAGCGGGAGGGCCTGGCAGAGACCCAGTACTTC
TRBJ1-2 | many | NA | TRBV28 | CASSYRDYYGYTF | TGTGCCAGCAGTTACAGGGACTACTATGGCTACACCTTC
TRBJ1-2 | many | NA | TRBV12-3/TRBV12-4 | CASSLRRTGGTVGYTF | TGTGCCAGCTCTCTCCGGAGGACGGGGGGAACTGTTGGCTACACCTTC
TRBJ2-7 | many | TRBD2 | TRBV6-2/TRBV6-3 | CASSRLAGTYEQYF | TGTGCCAGCAGCAGACTAGCGGGGACCTACGAGCAGTACTTC
TRBJ1-2 | many | TRBD1 | TRBV20-1 | CSAPGQGGNYGHTF | TGCAGTGCTCCGGGACAGGGTGGCAACTATGGCCACACCTTC
TRBJ2-7 | many | TRBD1 | TRBV18 | CASSPTGTGVHEQYF | TGTGCCAGCTCACCAACCGGGACAGGGGTCCACGAGCAGTACTTC
TRBJ2-2 | many | TRBD1 | TRBV6-2/TRBV6-3 | CASSSNRGQRSTGELFF | TGTGCCAGCAGTTCGAACAGGGGCCAGAGGTCCACCGGGGAGCTGTTTTTT
TRBJ2-2 | many | TRBD1 | TRBV11-2 | CASSLDRDRVITGELFF | TGTGCCAGCAGCTTAGACCGGGACAGGGTGATCACCGGGGAGCTGTTTTTT
TRBJ1-5 | many | NA | TRBV27 | CASTGRTVGWRTQPQHF | TGTGCCAGCACTGGCCGGACAGTCGGTTGGAGGACTCAGCCCCAGCATTTT
TRBJ2-7 | many | TRBD1 | TRBV7-9 | CASSAGGRGEQYF | TGTGCCAGCAGCGCAGGGGGCCGGGGCGAGCAGTACTTC
TRBJ1-5 | many | NA | TRBV6-2/TRBV6-3 | CASSPGSAARNQPQHF | TGTGCCAGCAGTCCTGGTTCGGCAGCCCGCAATCAGCCCCAGCATTTT
TRBJ2-5 | many | NA | TRBV29-1 | CSVDGTPKGETQYF | TGCAGCGTTGACGGGACGCCTAAAGGGGAGACCCAGTACTTC
TRBJ1-2 | many | NA | TRBV7-2 | CASRPGSANYGYTF | TGTGCCAGCAGACCAGGGTCAGCTAACTATGGCTACACCTTC
TRBJ2-7 | many | NA | TRBV4-1 | CASSQDGDSYEQYF | TGCGCCAGCAGCCAAGACGGGGACTCCTACGAGCAGTACTTC
TRBJ1-5 | many | NA | TRBV20-1 | CSATAHLGQPQHF | TGCAGTGCTACCGCTCACCTTGGGCAGCCCCAGCATTTT
TRBJ1-2 | many | NA | TRBV6-5 | CASSYGGYGYTF | TGTGCCAGCAGTTACGGGGGCTATGGCTACACCTTC
TRBJ1-5 | many | NA | TRBV6-1 | CASRSVFTYNQPQHF | TGTGCCTCCCGATCGGTATTCACCTATAATCAGCCCCAGCATTTT
TRBJ1-6 | many | TRBD1 | TRBV19 | CASCDRGRRTGDTARSPLHF | TGTGCCAGTTGCGATCGCGGACGTCGGACAGGTGATACGGCGCGATCACCCCTCCACTTT
TRBJ2-5 | few | NA | TRBV12-5 | CASARETQYF | TGTGCTAGTGCTCGGGAGACCCAGTACTTC
TRBJ2-7 | many | NA | TRBV10-3 | CAIQGAHYEQYF | TGTGCCATCCAAGGGGCCCATTACGAGCAGTACTTC